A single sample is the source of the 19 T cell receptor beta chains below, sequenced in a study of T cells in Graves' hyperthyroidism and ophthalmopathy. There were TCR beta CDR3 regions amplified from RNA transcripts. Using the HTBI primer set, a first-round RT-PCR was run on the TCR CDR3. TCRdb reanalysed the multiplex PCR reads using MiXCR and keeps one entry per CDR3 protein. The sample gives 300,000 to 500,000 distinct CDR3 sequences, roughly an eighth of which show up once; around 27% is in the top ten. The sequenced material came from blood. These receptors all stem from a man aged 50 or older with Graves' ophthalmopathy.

CDR3 residues: CASSPREGTKNSPLHF. CDR3 DNA sequence: TGTGCCAGCAGCCCCCGTGAAGGGACGAAAAATTCACCCCTCCACTTT. The chain uses TRBV11-3 and TRBJ1-6, with D possibly matching TRBD1 (5 bases). Germline V gene sequence: CDR1 SGHNT, CDR2 YENEEA. V lost 5 bases and J lost 7, with 18 bases in between. The CDR3 spans 16 residues.

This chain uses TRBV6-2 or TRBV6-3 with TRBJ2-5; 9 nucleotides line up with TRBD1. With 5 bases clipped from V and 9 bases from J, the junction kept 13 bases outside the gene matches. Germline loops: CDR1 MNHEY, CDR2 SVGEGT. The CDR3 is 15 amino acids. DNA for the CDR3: TGTGCCAGCAGTCCACAGGACAGGGGCAAAGCGGCCCAGTACTTC. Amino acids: CASSPQDRGKAAQYF.

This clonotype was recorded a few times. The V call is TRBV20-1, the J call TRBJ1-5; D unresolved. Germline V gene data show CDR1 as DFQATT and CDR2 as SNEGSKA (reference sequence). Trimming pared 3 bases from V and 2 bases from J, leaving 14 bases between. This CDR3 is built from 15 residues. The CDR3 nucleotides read TGCAGTGCTAGTGGGAGGACGGGCGGCAATCAGCCCCAGCATTTT. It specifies CSASGRTGGNQPQHF.

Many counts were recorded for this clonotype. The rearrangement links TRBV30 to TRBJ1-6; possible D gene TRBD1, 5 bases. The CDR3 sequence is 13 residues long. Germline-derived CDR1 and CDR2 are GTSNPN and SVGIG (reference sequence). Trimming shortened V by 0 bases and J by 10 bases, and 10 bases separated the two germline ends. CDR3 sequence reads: CAWSVNRGSPLHF. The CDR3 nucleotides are TGTGCCTGGAGTGTCAACCGGGGCTCACCCCTCCACTTT.

The CDR3 DNA reads TGTGCCAGCAGCGACCTCCGGGACAGGGGGTTTGAGCAGTACTTC. It translates to CASSDLRDRGFEQYF. The rearrangement links TRBV27 to TRBJ2-7, with 11 bases lining up with TRBD1. The V and J ends lost 6 bases and 7 bases, in that order; junction bases with no gene match: 11. Germline V gene lookup returns CDR1 MNHEY and CDR2 SMNVEV (reference sequence). The CDR3 consists of 15 residues.

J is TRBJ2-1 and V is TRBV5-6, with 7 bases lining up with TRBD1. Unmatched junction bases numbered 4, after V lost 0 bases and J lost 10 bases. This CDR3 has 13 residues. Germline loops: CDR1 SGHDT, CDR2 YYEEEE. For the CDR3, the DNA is TGTGCCAGCAGCTTGGAGGTCAGGGGGGAGCAGTTCTTC. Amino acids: CASSLEVRGEQFF.

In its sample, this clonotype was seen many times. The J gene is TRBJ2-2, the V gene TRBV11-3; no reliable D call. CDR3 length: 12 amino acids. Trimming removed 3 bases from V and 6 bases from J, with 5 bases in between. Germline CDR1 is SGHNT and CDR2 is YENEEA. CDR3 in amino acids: CASSLSSGELFF. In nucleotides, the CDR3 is TGTGCCAGCAGCTTGAGCTCCGGGGAGCTGTTTTTT.

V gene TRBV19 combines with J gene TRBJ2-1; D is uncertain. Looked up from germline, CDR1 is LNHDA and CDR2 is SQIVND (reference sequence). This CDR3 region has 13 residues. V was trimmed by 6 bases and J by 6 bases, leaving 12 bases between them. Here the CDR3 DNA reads TGTGCCAGTAGCAACAGACCGAGCAATGAGCAGTTCTTC. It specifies CASSNRPSNEQFF.

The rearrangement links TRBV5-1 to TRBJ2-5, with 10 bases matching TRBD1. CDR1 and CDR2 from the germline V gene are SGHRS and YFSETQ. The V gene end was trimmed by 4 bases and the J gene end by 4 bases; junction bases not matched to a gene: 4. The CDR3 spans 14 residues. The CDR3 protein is CASSRDRGGETQYF. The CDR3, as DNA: TGCGCCAGCAGCCGGGACAGGGGAGGAGAGACCCAGTACTTC.

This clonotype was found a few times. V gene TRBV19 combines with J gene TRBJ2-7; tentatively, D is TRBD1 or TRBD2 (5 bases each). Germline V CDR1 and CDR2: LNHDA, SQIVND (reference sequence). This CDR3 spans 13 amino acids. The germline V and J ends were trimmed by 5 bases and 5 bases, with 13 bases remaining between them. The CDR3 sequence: CASSPAGTHEQYF. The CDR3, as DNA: TGTGCCAGTAGTCCGGCAGGGACCCACGAGCAGTACTTC.

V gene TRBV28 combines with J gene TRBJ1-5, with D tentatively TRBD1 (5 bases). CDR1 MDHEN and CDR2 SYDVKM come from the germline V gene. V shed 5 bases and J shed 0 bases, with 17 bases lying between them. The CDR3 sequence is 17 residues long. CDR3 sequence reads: CASSVMGLRHSNQPQHF. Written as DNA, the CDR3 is TGTGCCAGCAGTGTCATGGGACTGCGCCATAGCAATCAGCCCCAGCATTTT.

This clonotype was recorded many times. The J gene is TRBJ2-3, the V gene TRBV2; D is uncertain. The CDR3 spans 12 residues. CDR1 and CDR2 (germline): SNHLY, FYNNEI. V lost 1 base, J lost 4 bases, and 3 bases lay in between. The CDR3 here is CASSEGSDTQYF. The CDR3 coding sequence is TGTGCCAGCAGTGAAGGTTCAGATACGCAGTATTTT. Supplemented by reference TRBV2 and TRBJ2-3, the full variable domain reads EPEVTQTPSHQVTQMGQEVILRCVPISNHLYFYWYRQILGQKVEFLVSFYNNEISEKSEIFDDQFSVERPDGSNFTLKIRSTKLEDSAMYFCASSEGSDTQYFGPGTRLTVL.

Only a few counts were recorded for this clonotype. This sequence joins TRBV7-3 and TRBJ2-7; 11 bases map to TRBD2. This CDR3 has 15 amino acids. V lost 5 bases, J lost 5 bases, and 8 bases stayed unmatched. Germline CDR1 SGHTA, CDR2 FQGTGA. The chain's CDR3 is CASSQTSGSEDEQYF. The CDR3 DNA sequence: TGTGCCAGCAGCCAAACTAGCGGGAGCGAGGACGAGCAGTACTTC.

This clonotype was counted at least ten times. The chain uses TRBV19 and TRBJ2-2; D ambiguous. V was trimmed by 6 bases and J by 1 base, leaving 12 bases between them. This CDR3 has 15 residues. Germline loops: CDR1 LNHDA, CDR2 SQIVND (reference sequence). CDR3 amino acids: CASRESNVNTGELFF. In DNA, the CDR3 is TGTGCCAGTAGGGAATCTAACGTGAACACCGGGGAGCTGTTTTTT.

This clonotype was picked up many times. The CDR3 loop is CSAKRGVASSYNEQFF. Here the CDR3 DNA reads TGCAGTGCAAAGAGAGGGGTAGCGAGCTCCTACAATGAGCAGTTCTTC. This sequence joins TRBV20-1 and TRBJ2-1; D may be TRBD1 or TRBD2 (5 bases each). The CDR3 is 16 amino acids. Germline CDR1 reads DFQATT; CDR2 reads SNEGSKA (reference sequence). With 6 bases removed from V and 0 bases from J, the gap between germline ends came to 18 bases.

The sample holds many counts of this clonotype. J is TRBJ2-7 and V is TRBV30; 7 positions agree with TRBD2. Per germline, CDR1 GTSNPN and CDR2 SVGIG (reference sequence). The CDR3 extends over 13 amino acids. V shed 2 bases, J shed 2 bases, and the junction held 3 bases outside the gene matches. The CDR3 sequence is CAWSSSGAYEQYF. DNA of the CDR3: TGTGCCTGGAGTTCGAGCGGGGCCTACGAGCAGTACTTC. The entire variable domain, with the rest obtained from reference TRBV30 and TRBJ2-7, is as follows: SQTIHQWPATLVQPVGSPLSLECTVEGTSNPNLYWYRQAAGRGLQLLFYSVGIGQISSEVPQNLSASRPQDRQFILSSKKLLLSDSGFYLCAWSSSGAYEQYFGPGTRLTVT.

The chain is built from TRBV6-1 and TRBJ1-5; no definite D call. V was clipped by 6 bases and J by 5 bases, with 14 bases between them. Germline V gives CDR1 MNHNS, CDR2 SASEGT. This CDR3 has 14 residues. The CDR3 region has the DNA TGTGCCAGCAGCCTACGCGGAGGAGATCAGCCCCAGCATTTT. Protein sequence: CASSLRGGDQPQHF.

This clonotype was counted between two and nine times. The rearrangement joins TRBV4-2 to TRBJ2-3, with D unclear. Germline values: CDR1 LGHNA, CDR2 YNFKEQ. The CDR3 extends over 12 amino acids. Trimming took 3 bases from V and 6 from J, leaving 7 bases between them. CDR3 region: CASSHGEDTQYF. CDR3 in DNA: TGTGCCAGCAGCCATGGAGAGGATACGCAGTATTTT.

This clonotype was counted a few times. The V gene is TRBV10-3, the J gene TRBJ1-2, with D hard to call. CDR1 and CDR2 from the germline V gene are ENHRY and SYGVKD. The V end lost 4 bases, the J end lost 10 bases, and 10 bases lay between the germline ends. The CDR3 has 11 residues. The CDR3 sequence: CAISGGNYYTF. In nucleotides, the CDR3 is TGTGCCATCAGTGGAGGCAACTACTACACCTTC.